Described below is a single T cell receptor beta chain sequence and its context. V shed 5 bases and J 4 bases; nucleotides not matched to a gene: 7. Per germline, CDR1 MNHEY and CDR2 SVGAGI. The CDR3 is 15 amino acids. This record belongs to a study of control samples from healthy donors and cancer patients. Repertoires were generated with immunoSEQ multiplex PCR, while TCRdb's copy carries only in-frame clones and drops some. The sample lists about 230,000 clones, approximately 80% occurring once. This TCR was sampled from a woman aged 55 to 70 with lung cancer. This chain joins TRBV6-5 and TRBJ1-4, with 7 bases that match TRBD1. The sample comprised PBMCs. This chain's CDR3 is CASSTHRGSNEKLFF. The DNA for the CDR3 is TGTGCCAGCAGTACTCACAGGGGAAGTAATGAAAAACTGTTTTTT.